The rows below give T cell receptor beta chains drawn from one sample of a study of molecular identifiers for immune sequencing clone quantification. TCRdb processed the PCR reads anew with MiXCR; each CDR3 protein has one entry. The sample records about 510,000 distinct CDR3 sequences, around 21% being singletons. Specimen: naive CD8+ T cells from blood, with Jurkat cell RNA spiked in. The receptors were sampled from a human donor in good health. Some libraries in this study had Jurkat cell RNA spiked in. Each CDR3 is given with its conserved first and last residue. D genes are given only for firm matches. Some rows have no size entry. The others give once, few or many, or a class for an expanded clone.

v_call	j_call	clone_size	d_call	cdr3_aa	cdr3_nt
TRBV20-1	TRBJ2-7	few	TRBD1	CSATGTGVFGYEQYF	TGCAGTGCAACCGGGACAGGGGTTTTTGGCTACGAGCAGTACTTC
TRBV25-1	TRBJ2-5	.	.	CASSGGPWRETQYF	TGTGCCAGCAGTGGTGGTCCTTGGCGGGAGACCCAGTACTTC
TRBV5-6	TRBJ1-3	few	.	CASSFGEAGNTIYF	TGTGCCAGCAGCTTCGGGGAAGCTGGAAACACCATATATTTT
TRBV4-1	TRBJ2-5	many	.	CASSQERYGTLQETQYF	TGCGCCAGCAGCCAAGAGAGGTACGGGACACTTCAAGAGACCCAGTACTTC
TRBV6-2/TRBV6-3	TRBJ2-7	few	TRBD1	CASSYPTDRGSYEQYF	TGTGCCAGCAGTTACCCGACGGACAGGGGTTCGTACGAGCAGTACTTC
TRBV12-3/TRBV12-4	TRBJ1-5	many	.	CASSLAPGEGGQPQHF	TGTGCCAGCAGTTTAGCGCCGGGGGAAGGAGGGCAGCCCCAGCATTTT
TRBV27	TRBJ1-1	many	.	CATANQGNTEAFF	TGTGCCACCGCTAACCAAGGTAACACTGAAGCTTTCTTT
TRBV7-2	TRBJ2-5	.	TRBD2	CASSLELAGQGETQYF	TGTGCCAGCAGCTTAGAACTAGCGGGCCAGGGGGAGACCCAGTACTTC
TRBV29-1	TRBJ2-3	many	.	CSVGPLGPTPTDTQYF	TGCAGCGTTGGCCCCTTAGGGCCGACCCCCACAGATACGCAGTATTTT
TRBV6-2/TRBV6-3	TRBJ1-1	.	.	CASGQGPVGAFF	TGTGCCAGCGGCCAGGGACCGGTCGGAGCTTTCTTT
TRBV7-9	TRBJ2-5	many	.	CASRGLQETQYF	TGTGCCAGCAGGGGTCTCCAAGAGACCCAGTACTTC
TRBV19	TRBJ2-7	.	TRBD1	CATAWGQGRYEQYF	TGTGCCACCGCTTGGGGACAGGGACGGTACGAGCAGTACTTC
TRBV19	TRBJ1-5	few	.	CASSIGASANQPQHF	TGTGCCAGTAGTATAGGGGCCAGTGCTAATCAGCCCCAGCATTTT
TRBV20-1	TRBJ2-7	many	.	CTQWSGGEPNEQYF	TGCACTCAATGGAGCGGAGGGGAGCCTAACGAGCAGTACTTC
TRBV12-3/TRBV12-4	TRBJ2-2	few	.	CASSLQLSTGELFF	TGTGCCAGCAGTTTACAACTCTCTACCGGGGAGCTGTTTTTT